This T cell receptor (beta chain) emerged from a study of T cells after yellow fever vaccination. Overall study context: Low-cell-number fractions were prepared with SMART-Seq v4 Ultra Low Input.

Synthesis of TCR cDNA relied on 5'RACE template switching, which attached a universal primer site and UMIs. TCRdb re-called the 5' RACE reads with MiXCR, one entry per CDR3 protein. Of 100,000 to 150,000 distinct CDR3 sequences detected, roughly 15% appear once; the ten largest clones hold 35% to 45%. J was trimmed by 2 bases and V by 2 bases; bases with no gene match: 0. This CDR3 contains 16 residues. Germline V gene lookup returns CDR1 MRHNA and CDR2 SNTAGT. This clonotype was detected a few times. Its specificity is not known. Study findings and constraints: Most clones from primary vaccination were detected again post-booster (roughly 96% CD4, 88% CD8). Repertoires sorted by FACS could include abundant clonotypes that are contaminants from the bulk population.

This receptor was obtained from a man aged 18 to 30 who received the YFV17D yellow fever vaccine. The chain combines TRBV6-4 with TRBJ2-2; 12 bases match TRBD1. The sequenced sample was CD8+ T cells sorted from PBMCs, obtained 5 days after the yellow fever booster vaccination. The CDR3 nucleotides are TGTGCCAGCAGTGACGGGACAGGGGGCAACACCGGGGAGCTGTTTTTT. Its protein product is CASSDGTGGNTGELFF.